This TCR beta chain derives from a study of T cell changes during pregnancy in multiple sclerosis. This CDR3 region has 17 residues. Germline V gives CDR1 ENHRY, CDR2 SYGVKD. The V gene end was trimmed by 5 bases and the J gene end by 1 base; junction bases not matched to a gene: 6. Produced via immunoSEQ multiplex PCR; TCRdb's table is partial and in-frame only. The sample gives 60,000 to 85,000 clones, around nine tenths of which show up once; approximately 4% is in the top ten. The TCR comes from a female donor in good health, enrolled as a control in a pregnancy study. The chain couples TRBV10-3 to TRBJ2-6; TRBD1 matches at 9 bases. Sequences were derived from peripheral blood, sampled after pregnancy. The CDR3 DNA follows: TGTGCCATCAGTCCACAGGGGGCAACGTCTGGGGCCAACGTCCTGACTTTC. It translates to CAISPQGATSGANVLTF.